A selection of T cell receptor beta chains follows, all from one sample in a study of cytomegalovirus exposure and HLA in healthy donors. Assay: immunoSEQ multiplex PCR; the TCRdb copy retains only in-frame clones and omits some. The sample holds 100,000 or so clones, 65% to 90% seen once. Source material: PBMCs. Every receptor here comes from a woman aged 18-29 years in good health and CMV-seronegative. Both conserved end residues are part of each CDR3. Fields, in order: CDR3 protein, CDR3 DNA, clone size, V gene, D gene, J gene. D genes are given only for firm matches. The listing skips clone size in some rows; elsewhere it reads once, few, many or a size class.

cdr3_aa: CATSKKDRAHEQYF
cdr3_nt: TGTGCCACCAGCAAAAAGGACAGGGCCCACGAGCAGTACTTC
clone_size: NA
v_call: TRBV15
d_call: TRBD1
j_call: TRBJ2-7

cdr3_aa: CASSLTLASSYNEQFF
cdr3_nt: TGTGCCAGCAGTTTAACCCTAGCTTCCTCCTACAATGAGCAGTTCTTC
clone_size: NA
v_call: TRBV28
d_call: NA
j_call: TRBJ2-1

cdr3_aa: CASSWGTRGGGETQYF
cdr3_nt: TGTGCCAGCAGTTGGGGGACTAGGGGTGGGGGAGAGACCCAGTACTTC
clone_size: NA
v_call: TRBV28
d_call: TRBD2
j_call: TRBJ2-5

cdr3_aa: CASSFWIAGDSYNEQFF
cdr3_nt: TGTGCCAGTAGCTTTTGGATAGCGGGGGACTCCTACAATGAGCAGTTCTTC
clone_size: once
v_call: TRBV19
d_call: TRBD2
j_call: TRBJ2-1

cdr3_aa: CASSLVVSGATQYF
cdr3_nt: TGTGCCAGCAGCTTAGTAGTTAGCGGGGCGACCCAGTACTTC
clone_size: NA
v_call: TRBV7-8
d_call: TRBD2
j_call: TRBJ2-5

cdr3_aa: CASSLGGQDQPQHF
cdr3_nt: TGTGCCAGCAGCTTGGGGGGCCAGGATCAGCCCCAGCATTTT
clone_size: NA
v_call: TRBV5-4
d_call: NA
j_call: TRBJ1-5

cdr3_aa: CASSSTSSGANVLTF
cdr3_nt: TGTGCCAGCAGTTCTACTAGCTCTGGGGCCAACGTCCTGACTTTC
clone_size: medium-sized
v_call: TRBV6-4
d_call: NA
j_call: TRBJ2-6

cdr3_aa: CARSITNDRGQTDTQYF
cdr3_nt: TGTGCCAGAAGCATAACGAACGACAGGGGGCAGACAGATACGCAGTATTTT
clone_size: NA
v_call: TRBV5-3
d_call: TRBD1
j_call: TRBJ2-3

cdr3_aa: CASSFDRGVEPQHF
cdr3_nt: TGTGCCAGCAGTTTCGACAGGGGAGTAGAACCCCAGCATTTT
clone_size: NA
v_call: TRBV6-5
d_call: TRBD1
j_call: TRBJ1-5

cdr3_aa: CASSLERGSYNEQFF
cdr3_nt: TGTGCCAGCAGCTTAGAACGGGGCTCCTACAATGAGCAGTTCTTC
clone_size: NA
v_call: TRBV7-6
d_call: NA
j_call: TRBJ2-1

cdr3_aa: CASSRTGLREQYF
cdr3_nt: TGTGCCAGCAGTAGGACAGGGTTACGCGAGCAGTACTTC
clone_size: NA
v_call: TRBV6-5
d_call: TRBD1
j_call: TRBJ2-7

cdr3_aa: CASALTGRPDTQYF
cdr3_nt: TGTGCCAGCGCATTAACAGGTCGACCAGATACGCAGTATTTT
clone_size: few
v_call: TRBV28
d_call: NA
j_call: TRBJ2-3

cdr3_aa: CSVLGGSGSGANVLTF
cdr3_nt: TGCAGCGTTCTCGGCGGGAGTGGGTCTGGGGCCAACGTCCTGACTTTC
clone_size: NA
v_call: TRBV29-1
d_call: TRBD2
j_call: TRBJ2-6

cdr3_aa: CASSSSGRYTGELFF
cdr3_nt: TGTGCCAGCAGCTCGTCGGGGAGATACACCGGGGAGCTGTTTTTT
clone_size: NA
v_call: TRBV7-2
d_call: NA
j_call: TRBJ2-2

cdr3_aa: CASSDSGLADEQFF
cdr3_nt: TGTGCCAGCAGTGACTCGGGACTAGCGGACGAGCAGTTCTTC
clone_size: NA
v_call: TRBV6-4
d_call: TRBD2
j_call: TRBJ2-1

cdr3_aa: CASRRDSSYEQYF
cdr3_nt: TGTGCCAGCAGAAGGGACAGTTCCTACGAGCAGTACTTC
clone_size: NA
v_call: TRBV6-6
d_call: TRBD1
j_call: TRBJ2-7

cdr3_aa: CASSPMGAVSGYTF
cdr3_nt: TGTGCCAGCAGCCCCATGGGGGCGGTTAGTGGCTACACCTTC
clone_size: NA
v_call: TRBV7-9
d_call: NA
j_call: TRBJ1-2

cdr3_aa: CASSTTIAGPETQYF
cdr3_nt: TGCGCCAGCAGCACCACTATAGCGGGGCCCGAGACCCAGTACTTC
clone_size: NA
v_call: TRBV5-1
d_call: TRBD2
j_call: TRBJ2-5

cdr3_aa: CASRLDRAGGELFF
cdr3_nt: TGTGCCAGTAGATTAGACAGGGCGGGCGGGGAGCTGTTTTTT
clone_size: NA
v_call: TRBV19
d_call: TRBD1
j_call: TRBJ2-2

cdr3_aa: CASSALGTAQETQYF
cdr3_nt: TGTGCCAGCAGTGCACTAGGGACAGCACAAGAGACCCAGTACTTC
clone_size: NA
v_call: TRBV6-5
d_call: TRBD1
j_call: TRBJ2-5

cdr3_aa: CASSGRGYEGDTEAFF
cdr3_nt: TGCGCCAGCAGCGGGAGGGGTTATGAGGGAGACACTGAAGCTTTCTTT
clone_size: NA
v_call: TRBV5-1
d_call: NA
j_call: TRBJ1-1

cdr3_aa: CASSPSGGNQPQHF
cdr3_nt: TGTGCCAGCTCACCCTCAGGGGGCAATCAGCCCCAGCATTTT
clone_size: NA
v_call: TRBV18
d_call: NA
j_call: TRBJ1-5

cdr3_aa: CATSRGLRLHPTEGLDEQYF
cdr3_nt: TGTGCCACCAGCAGAGGGTTGCGTCTTCACCCCACGGAGGGTTTAGACGAGCAGTACTTC
clone_size: NA
v_call: TRBV15
d_call: NA
j_call: TRBJ2-7

cdr3_aa: CASSLDPGLGTEAFF
cdr3_nt: TGTGCCAGCAGCTTGGATCCAGGTCTTGGCACTGAAGCTTTCTTT
clone_size: NA
v_call: TRBV5-6
d_call: NA
j_call: TRBJ1-1

cdr3_aa: CASSLSRDEQFF
cdr3_nt: TGTGCCAGCAGCCTCTCGAGGGATGAGCAGTTCTTC
clone_size: NA
v_call: TRBV11-2
d_call: NA
j_call: TRBJ2-1

cdr3_aa: CASSLTTFPTGEQYF
cdr3_nt: TGTGCCAGCAGTTTAACGACGTTCCCTACGGGGGAGCAGTACTTC
clone_size: NA
v_call: TRBV27
d_call: NA
j_call: TRBJ2-5

cdr3_aa: CASSLQGLGSPLHF
cdr3_nt: TGTGCCAGCAGCTTACAGGGCTTAGGTTCACCCCTCCACTTT
clone_size: NA
v_call: TRBV28
d_call: NA
j_call: TRBJ1-6

cdr3_aa: CASSLTISGGGGANVLTF
cdr3_nt: TGCGCCAGCAGTCTGACAATCAGCGGTGGAGGGGGGGCCAACGTCCTGACTTTC
clone_size: NA
v_call: TRBV5-1
d_call: NA
j_call: TRBJ2-6

cdr3_aa: CASSLVIFGGEQFF
cdr3_nt: TGTGCCAGCAGCTTAGTGATTTTTGGAGGTGAGCAGTTCTTC
clone_size: once
v_call: TRBV7-2
d_call: NA
j_call: TRBJ2-1

cdr3_aa: CAWSGRANEKLFF
cdr3_nt: TGTGCCTGGAGTGGACGGGCTAATGAAAAACTGTTTTTT
clone_size: once
v_call: TRBV30
d_call: NA
j_call: TRBJ1-4

cdr3_aa: CASSEGQVTDTQYF
cdr3_nt: TGCGCCAGCAGCGAGGGACAGGTCACAGATACGCAGTATTTT
clone_size: NA
v_call: TRBV5-1
d_call: TRBD1
j_call: TRBJ2-3

cdr3_aa: CASSLSSYEQYF
cdr3_nt: TGTGCCAGCAGTTTGAGTTCCTACGAGCAGTACTTC
clone_size: NA
v_call: TRBV28
d_call: NA
j_call: TRBJ2-7

cdr3_aa: CAWSLDRGRGYTF
cdr3_nt: TGTGCCTGGAGCCTAGACAGGGGGAGGGGCTACACCTTC
clone_size: NA
v_call: TRBV30
d_call: TRBD1
j_call: TRBJ1-2

cdr3_aa: CAWMGRGQSNEKLFF
cdr3_nt: TGTGCCTGGATGGGCAGGGGGCAATCTAATGAAAAACTGTTTTTT
clone_size: NA
v_call: TRBV30
d_call: TRBD1
j_call: TRBJ1-4

cdr3_aa: CAIVSDPAGNSQELFF
cdr3_nt: TGTGCCATCGTTTCGGACCCAGCGGGGAACAGCCAGGAGCTGTTTTTT
clone_size: few
v_call: TRBV7-9
d_call: TRBD2
j_call: TRBJ2-2

cdr3_aa: CASSFPIGTSGRTDTQYF
cdr3_nt: TGTGCCAGCAGCTTCCCTATCGGAACTAGCGGGAGGACCGATACGCAGTATTTT
clone_size: NA
v_call: TRBV7-9
d_call: TRBD2
j_call: TRBJ2-3

cdr3_aa: CASSAFSRTSGTDTQYF
cdr3_nt: TGTGCCAGCAGCGCTTTCTCCAGGACTAGCGGCACAGATACGCAGTATTTT
clone_size: NA
v_call: TRBV9
d_call: TRBD2
j_call: TRBJ2-3

cdr3_aa: CASSPPRDPSGNTIYF
cdr3_nt: TGTGCCAGCAGCCCACCACGGGATCCCTCTGGAAACACCATATATTTT
clone_size: NA
v_call: TRBV28
d_call: NA
j_call: TRBJ1-3

cdr3_aa: CASSYSFRDGELFF
cdr3_nt: TGTGCCAGCAGTTACTCGTTCAGGGATGGGGAGCTGTTTTTT
clone_size: NA
v_call: TRBV6-5
d_call: NA
j_call: TRBJ2-2

cdr3_aa: CASPTPTGGFNEQFF
cdr3_nt: TGTGCCAGCCCTACCCCGACAGGGGGCTTCAATGAGCAGTTCTTC
clone_size: NA
v_call: TRBV7-9
d_call: TRBD1
j_call: TRBJ2-1

cdr3_aa: CASSDGTSGTDTQYF
cdr3_nt: TGTGCCAGCAGTGACGGGACTAGCGGGACAGATACGCAGTATTTT
clone_size: once
v_call: TRBV6-4
d_call: TRBD2
j_call: TRBJ2-3

cdr3_aa: CASSQEGTASYEQYF
cdr3_nt: TGCGCCAGCAGCCAAGAAGGGACTGCGTCCTACGAGCAGTACTTC
clone_size: NA
v_call: TRBV4-1
d_call: NA
j_call: TRBJ2-7

cdr3_aa: CASSQPWGQAYEQYF
cdr3_nt: TGCGCCAGCAGCCAACCCTGGGGACAGGCTTACGAGCAGTACTTC
clone_size: NA
v_call: TRBV4-1
d_call: TRBD1
j_call: TRBJ2-7

cdr3_aa: CASSQGQGTEAFF
cdr3_nt: TGTGCCAGCAGCCAGGGACAGGGCACTGAAGCTTTCTTT
clone_size: NA
v_call: TRBV7-6
d_call: TRBD1
j_call: TRBJ1-1

cdr3_aa: CATSRVRGREEQYF
cdr3_nt: TGTGCCACCAGCCGGGTTAGGGGGCGAGAAGAGCAGTACTTC
clone_size: NA
v_call: TRBV15
d_call: TRBD1
j_call: TRBJ2-7

cdr3_aa: CASRRTSGGFNEQFF
cdr3_nt: TGTGCCAGCAGGAGGACTAGCGGGGGATTCAATGAGCAGTTCTTC
clone_size: few
v_call: TRBV6-1
d_call: TRBD2
j_call: TRBJ2-1

cdr3_aa: CASSWGYRENYGYTF
cdr3_nt: TGTGCCAGCAGCTGGGGCTACAGGGAAAACTATGGCTACACCTTC
clone_size: NA
v_call: TRBV28
d_call: NA
j_call: TRBJ1-2

cdr3_aa: CASSPLRGSGTGELFF
cdr3_nt: TGTGCCAGTAGTCCACTCAGGGGGTCGGGCACCGGGGAGCTGTTTTTT
clone_size: NA
v_call: TRBV19
d_call: TRBD1
j_call: TRBJ2-2

cdr3_aa: CASGWERAVGYTF
cdr3_nt: TGTGCTAGTGGCTGGGAGAGGGCGGTTGGCTACACCTTC
clone_size: NA
v_call: TRBV12-5
d_call: NA
j_call: TRBJ1-2

cdr3_aa: CASRTGTSGPNEQFF
cdr3_nt: TGTGCCAGTAGGACCGGGACTAGCGGTCCCAATGAGCAGTTCTTC
clone_size: NA
v_call: TRBV19
d_call: TRBD2
j_call: TRBJ2-1

cdr3_aa: CASSLNVAGGELFF
cdr3_nt: TGTGCCAGCAGCTTAAATGTCGCAGGAGGGGAGCTGTTTTTT
clone_size: NA
v_call: TRBV7-3
d_call: NA
j_call: TRBJ2-2

cdr3_aa: CASSLNREAYNEQFF
cdr3_nt: TGTGCCAGCAGCCTAAACAGGGAAGCCTACAATGAGCAGTTCTTC
clone_size: NA
v_call: TRBV4-2
d_call: NA
j_call: TRBJ2-1

cdr3_aa: CASSRVGDFHRSWPQHF
cdr3_nt: TGCGCCAGCAGTCGAGTGGGGGACTTCCACCGGAGTTGGCCCCAGCATTTT
clone_size: NA
v_call: TRBV23-1
d_call: NA
j_call: TRBJ1-5